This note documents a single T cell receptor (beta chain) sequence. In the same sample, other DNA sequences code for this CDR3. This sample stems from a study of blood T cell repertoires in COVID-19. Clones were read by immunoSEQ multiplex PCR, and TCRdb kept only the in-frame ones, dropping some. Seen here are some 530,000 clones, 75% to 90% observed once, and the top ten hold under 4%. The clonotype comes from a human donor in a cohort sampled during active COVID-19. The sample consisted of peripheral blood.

The CDR3 protein is CASSYGLAAYEQYF. In nucleotides, the CDR3 is TGTGCCAGCAGTTACGGACTAGCGGCTTACGAGCAGTACTTC. The J gene is TRBJ2-7, the V gene TRBV6-2 or TRBV6-3; 10 bases are shared with TRBD2. The CDR3 runs 14 residues. CDR1 is MNHEY, CDR2 SVGEGT, per germline. V lost 2 bases to trimming and J lost 4 bases; unmatched junction nucleotides: 2.